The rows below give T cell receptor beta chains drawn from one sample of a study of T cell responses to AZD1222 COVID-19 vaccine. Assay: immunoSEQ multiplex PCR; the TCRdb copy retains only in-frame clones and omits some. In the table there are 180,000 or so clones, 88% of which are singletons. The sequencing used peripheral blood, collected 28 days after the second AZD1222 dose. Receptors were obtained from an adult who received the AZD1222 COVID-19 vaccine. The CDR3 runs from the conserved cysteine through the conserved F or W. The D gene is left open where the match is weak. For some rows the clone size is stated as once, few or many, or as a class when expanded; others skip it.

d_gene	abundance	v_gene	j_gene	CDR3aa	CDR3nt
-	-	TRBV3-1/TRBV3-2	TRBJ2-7	CASSLGSYEQYF	TGTGCCAGCAGCCTTGGATCCTACGAGCAGTACTTC
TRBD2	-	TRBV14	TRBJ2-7	CASSLTSGRKYEQYF	TGTGCCAGCAGCCTGACTAGCGGGAGGAAGTACGAGCAGTACTTC
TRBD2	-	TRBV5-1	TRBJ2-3	CASSSTLAGNGADTQYF	TGCGCCAGCAGCTCCACACTAGCGGGCAACGGTGCAGATACGCAGTATTTT
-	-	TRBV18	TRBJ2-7	CASSPQGTYEQYF	TGTGCCAGCTCACCCCAGGGAACCTACGAGCAGTACTTC
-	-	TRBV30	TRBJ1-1	CAWRGMGAQNTEAFF	TGTGCCTGGAGAGGTATGGGGGCCCAGAACACTGAAGCTTTCTTT
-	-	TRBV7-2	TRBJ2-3	CASSLNTVRDTQYF	TGTGCCAGCAGCTTAAACACCGTCCGAGATACGCAGTATTTT
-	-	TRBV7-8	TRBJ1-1	CATLRSENTEAFF	TGTGCCACCCTAAGGTCTGAGAACACTGAAGCTTTCTTT
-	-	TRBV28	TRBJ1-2	CASSSDAINYGYTF	TGTGCCAGCAGCTCGGACGCAATAAACTATGGCTACACCTTC
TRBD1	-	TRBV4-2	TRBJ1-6	CASSQDQVGGADSPLHF	TGTGCCAGCAGCCAAGATCAGGTAGGGGGCGCTGATTCACCCCTCCACTTT
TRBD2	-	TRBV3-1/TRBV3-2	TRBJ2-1	CASSQYLADNEQFF	TGTGCCAGCAGCCAATACCTAGCGGATAATGAGCAGTTCTTC
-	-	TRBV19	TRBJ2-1	CASSYPMGNEQFF	TGTGCCAGTAGTTACCCGATGGGGAATGAGCAGTTCTTC
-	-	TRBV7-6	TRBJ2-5	CASYRDRDHLAGTGETQYF	TGTGCCAGCTACCGGGACAGGGACCATCTAGCGGGAACGGGGGAGACCCAGTACTTC
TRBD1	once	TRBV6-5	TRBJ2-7	CASSSPDRGPYEQYF	TGTGCCAGCAGTTCCCCGGACAGGGGGCCCTACGAGCAGTACTTC
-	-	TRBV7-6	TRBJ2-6	CASSLRPPGANVLTF	TGTGCCAGCAGCCTCCGACCGCCTGGGGCCAACGTCCTGACTTTC
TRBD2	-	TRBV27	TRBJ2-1	CASSLRPGLAGNNEQFF	TGTGCCAGCAGTTTAAGGCCGGGACTAGCGGGAAACAATGAGCAGTTCTTC
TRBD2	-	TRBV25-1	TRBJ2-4	CASSEASGREAKNIQYF	TGTGCCAGCAGTGAGGCTAGCGGGAGGGAAGCCAAAAACATTCAGTACTTC
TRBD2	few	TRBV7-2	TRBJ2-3	CASSLELAVDTQYF	TGTGCCAGCAGCTTAGAACTAGCGGTAGATACGCAGTATTTT
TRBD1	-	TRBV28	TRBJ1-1	CASRGTATPTAEAFF	TGTGCCAGCAGGGGGACAGCCACCCCGACGGCTGAAGCTTTCTTT
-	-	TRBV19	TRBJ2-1	CASWERTGEQFF	TGTGCCTCCTGGGAAAGGACGGGTGAGCAGTTCTTC
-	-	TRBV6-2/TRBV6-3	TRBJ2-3	CASSQTGLRTDTQYF	TGTGCCAGCAGCCAAACGGGACTCAGAACAGATACGCAGTATTTT
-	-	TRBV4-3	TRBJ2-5	CASSQDVKAQETQYF	TGCGCCAGCAGCCAAGATGTAAAGGCGCAAGAGACCCAGTACTTC
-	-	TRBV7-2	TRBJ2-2	CASSLLTANTGELFF	TGTGCCAGCAGCTTATTGACGGCGAACACCGGGGAGCTGTTTTTT
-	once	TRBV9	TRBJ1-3	CASSVGNTIYF	TGTGCCAGCAGCGTAGGAAACACCATATATTTT
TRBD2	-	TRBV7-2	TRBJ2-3	CASSPSIHSGRNGDTQYF	TGTGCCAGCAGCCCCAGTATCCATAGCGGGAGGAACGGGGATACGCAGTATTTT
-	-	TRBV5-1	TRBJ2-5	CASSPDEGGKETQYF	TGCGCCAGCAGCCCGGATGAGGGGGGCAAGGAGACCCAGTACTTC
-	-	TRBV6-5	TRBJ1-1	CASSSPIANTEAFF	TGTGCCAGCAGTTCCCCCATCGCGAACACTGAAGCTTTCTTT
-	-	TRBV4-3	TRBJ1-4	CASSQSRAANEKLFF	TGCGCCAGCAGCCAATCTCGGGCAGCTAATGAAAAACTGTTTTTT
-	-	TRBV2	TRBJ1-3	CASSPRGARGNTIYF	TGTGCCAGCAGCCCTCGGGGGGCGCGAGGAAACACCATATATTTT
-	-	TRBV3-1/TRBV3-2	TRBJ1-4	CASSQERGEPTNEKLFF	TGTGCCAGCAGCCAAGAACGGGGGGAGCCAACTAATGAAAAACTGTTTTTT
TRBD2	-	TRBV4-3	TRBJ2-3	CASSQDPWGSGGTDTQYF	TGCGCCAGCAGCCAAGACCCCTGGGGGAGCGGGGGAACAGATACGCAGTATTTT
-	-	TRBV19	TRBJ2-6	CASSTRGASGANVLTF	TGTGCCAGTAGTACCCGGGGGGCGTCTGGGGCCAACGTCCTGACTTTC
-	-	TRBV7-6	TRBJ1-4	CASSYGLQKGLFF	TGTGCCAGCAGCTACGGACTGCAGAAGGGGCTGTTTTTT
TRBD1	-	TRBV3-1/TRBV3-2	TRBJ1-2	CASSQEGTGDGYTF	TGTGCCAGCAGCCAAGAAGGGACAGGGGATGGCTACACCTTC
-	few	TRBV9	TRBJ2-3	CASSNTDTQYF	TGTGCCAGCAGCAACACAGATACGCAGTATTTT
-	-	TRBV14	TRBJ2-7	CASMRTSSSYEQYF	TGTGCCAGCATGAGGACTTCGAGCTCCTACGAGCAGTACTTC
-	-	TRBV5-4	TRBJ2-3	CASSQFTDTQYF	TGTGCCAGCAGCCAATTCACAGATACGCAGTATTTT
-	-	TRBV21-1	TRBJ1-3	CASSKRGHSSGNTIYF	TGTGCCAGCAGCAAAAGGGGTCACTCCTCTGGAAACACCATATATTTT
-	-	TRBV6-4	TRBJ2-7	CASSTQNYEQYF	TGTGCCAGCAGTACTCAGAATTACGAGCAGTACTTC
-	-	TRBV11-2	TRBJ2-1	CASSLGLALNEQFF	TGTGCCAGCAGCTTAGGGTTAGCGCTCAATGAGCAGTTCTTC
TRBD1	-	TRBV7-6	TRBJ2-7	CASSLGYSATGDEQYF	TGTGCCAGCAGCTTAGGGTATAGCGCTACAGGGGACGAGCAGTACTTC
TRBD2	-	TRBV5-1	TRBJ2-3	CASSLGGTSVADTQYF	TGCGCCAGCAGCTTGGGAGGGACTAGCGTCGCAGATACGCAGTATTTT
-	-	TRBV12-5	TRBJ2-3	CASGETGRYTDTQYF	TGTGCTAGTGGAGAAACGGGACGGTACACAGATACGCAGTATTTT
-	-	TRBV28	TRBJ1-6	CASRRQTGNSPLHF	TGTGCCAGCCGAAGACAGACGGGTAATTCACCCCTCCACTTT
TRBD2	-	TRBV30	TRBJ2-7	CAWSVLGGRAYEQYF	TGTGCCTGGAGTGTACTTGGCGGGAGGGCTTACGAGCAGTACTTC
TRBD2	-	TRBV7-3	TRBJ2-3	CASSPQVGGAGDTQYF	TGTGCCAGCAGCCCCCAGGTGGGAGGGGCCGGAGATACGCAGTATTTT
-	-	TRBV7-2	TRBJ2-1	CASSLGGLTVNEQFF	TGTGCCAGCAGCTTAGGAGGACTAACGGTCAATGAGCAGTTCTTC
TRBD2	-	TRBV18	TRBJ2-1	CASSPSGGSAKHEQFF	TGTGCCAGCTCACCATCCGGCGGGAGTGCTAAACATGAGCAGTTCTTC
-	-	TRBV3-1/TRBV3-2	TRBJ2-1	CASSPDSRSYNEQFF	TGTGCCAGCAGCCCTGACTCCCGCTCCTACAATGAGCAGTTCTTC
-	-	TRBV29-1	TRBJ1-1	CSVVGVWSTEAFF	TGCAGCGTTGTCGGGGTTTGGAGCACTGAAGCTTTCTTT
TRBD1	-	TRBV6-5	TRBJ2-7	CASSYSDRGYEQYF	TGTGCCAGCAGTTACTCTGACAGGGGCTACGAGCAGTACTTC
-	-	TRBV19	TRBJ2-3	CASCWQVGADTQYF	TGTGCCTCCTGTTGGCAGGTGGGTGCAGATACGCAGTATTTT
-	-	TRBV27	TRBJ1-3	CASRGSGSSGNTIYF	TGTGCCAGCAGGGGGTCCGGGTCCTCTGGAAACACCATATATTTT
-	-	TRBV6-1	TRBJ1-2	CASSESSSSGAGYTF	TGTGCCAGCAGTGAATCTTCGTCGTCGGGTGCGGGCTACACCTTC
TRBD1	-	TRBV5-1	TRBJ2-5	CASSLEGQGAGETQYF	TGCGCCAGCAGCTTGGAGGGACAGGGGGCTGGCGAGACCCAGTACTTC
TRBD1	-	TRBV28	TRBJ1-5	CASSPRWDRGQGSNQPQHF	TGTGCCAGCAGTCCCCGATGGGACAGGGGGCAGGGTAGCAATCAGCCCCAGCATTTT
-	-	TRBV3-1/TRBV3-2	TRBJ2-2	CASSPEAGSGELFF	TGTGCCAGCAGCCCGGAGGCGGGGAGCGGGGAGCTGTTTTTT
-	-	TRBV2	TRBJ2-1	CASSSYRVGVGNEQFF	TGTGCCAGCAGCTCCTACAGGGTGGGAGTAGGCAATGAGCAGTTCTTC
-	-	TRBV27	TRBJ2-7	CASSLRGRAGVAYEQYF	TGTGCCAGCAGTCTGAGGGGGCGGGCGGGAGTTGCCTACGAGCAGTACTTC
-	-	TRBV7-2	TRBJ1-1	CASSLFGVVTEAFF	TGTGCCAGCAGCTTATTCGGGGTGGTCACTGAAGCTTTCTTT
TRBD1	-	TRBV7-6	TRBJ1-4	CASSLAAGQSYEKLFF	TGTGCCAGCAGCTTAGCCGCGGGACAGTCGTACGAAAAACTGTTTTTT